A selection of T cell receptor beta chains follows, all from one sample in a study of T cell changes during pregnancy in multiple sclerosis. TCRdb keeps only in-frame clones here, not all; method: immunoSEQ multiplex PCR. The data contain around 72,000 clones, around nine tenths of them singletons. The source was CD4+ T cells from peripheral blood mononuclear cells, collected before pregnancy. The receptor set was obtained from a female donor with multiple sclerosis, enrolled in a pregnancy study. Both conserved end residues are trimmed from each CDR3. The order of the fields is V gene, J gene, CDR3 protein.

v_gene: TRBV6-5; j_gene: TRBJ2-1; CDR3aa: ASKAGLNNEQF
v_gene: TRBV5-4; j_gene: TRBJ2-2; CDR3aa: ASSLIQGNTGELF
v_gene: TRBV7-2; j_gene: TRBJ2-1; CDR3aa: ASSNSGGAINEQF
v_gene: TRBV21-1; j_gene: TRBJ2-5; CDR3aa: ASTPRGPQETQY
v_gene: TRBV6-1; j_gene: TRBJ1-1; CDR3aa: ASRRETIPF
v_gene: TRBV29-1; j_gene: TRBJ1-1; CDR3aa: SVSEGAEAF
v_gene: TRBV19; j_gene: TRBJ2-2; CDR3aa: ASTLTSGNTGELF
v_gene: TRBV11-2; j_gene: TRBJ2-7; CDR3aa: ASTQDSSYEQY
v_gene: TRBV6-6; j_gene: TRBJ2-7; CDR3aa: ASSYSAGGLYEQY
v_gene: TRBV4-1; j_gene: TRBJ2-1; CDR3aa: ASSQGPPRGLVGPSSYNEQF
v_gene: TRBV6-1; j_gene: TRBJ2-7; CDR3aa: ASNPGQGFHEQY
v_gene: TRBV30; j_gene: TRBJ2-5; CDR3aa: AWSVPRSTQY
v_gene: TRBV30; j_gene: TRBJ2-4; CDR3aa: AWSVRGAKNIQY
v_gene: TRBV18; j_gene: TRBJ2-1; CDR3aa: ASSPLTGGYNEQF
v_gene: TRBV5-4; j_gene: TRBJ1-3; CDR3aa: ASSPGVRPSSGNTIY
v_gene: TRBV2; j_gene: TRBJ1-2; CDR3aa: ASIQGTGYGYT
v_gene: TRBV29-1; j_gene: TRBJ1-4; CDR3aa: SVAHRERAEKLF
v_gene: TRBV4-3; j_gene: TRBJ1-3; CDR3aa: ASSQDLSGHPNTIY
v_gene: TRBV27; j_gene: TRBJ2-3; CDR3aa: ATGRWTTQVDTQY
v_gene: TRBV18; j_gene: TRBJ2-7; CDR3aa: ASSPTAGGPEQY
v_gene: TRBV19; j_gene: TRBJ2-4; CDR3aa: ASSIEAGIKNIQY
v_gene: TRBV6-6; j_gene: TRBJ2-3; CDR3aa: ASRTSGGEDTQY
v_gene: TRBV28; j_gene: TRBJ1-2; CDR3aa: ASTEREQYGYT
v_gene: TRBV6-5; j_gene: TRBJ2-7; CDR3aa: ASSYSSGTYERY
v_gene: TRBV6-5; j_gene: TRBJ2-5; CDR3aa: ASSSGGAVRETQY
v_gene: TRBV19; j_gene: TRBJ1-5; CDR3aa: ASSSKTGALNQPQH
v_gene: TRBV2; j_gene: TRBJ2-1; CDR3aa: ASSPGLAYNEQF